This T cell receptor (beta chain) was profiled in a study of post-analysis software for immune sequencing data. Study results and limitations: A handful of TRBV segments were more frequent in patients than controls; TRBV5-6, TRBV5-1 and TRBV20-1 belonged to this group. F measure clustering grouped samples strongly by preparation batch.

The TCR beta cDNA libraries carried unique molecular identifiers. Via MiXCR, TCRdb re-called the PCR reads, giving one row per CDR3 protein. The sample has a few hundred thousand distinct CDR3 sequences; roughly 34% are singletons. Worth noting for this clonotype: Its antigen is unknown.

The CDR3 has 16 amino acids. Germline V gene lookup returns CDR1 LGHDT and CDR2 YNNKEL (reference sequence). With V trimmed by 4 bases and J by 8 bases, 16 bases remained unmatched. V gene TRBV3-1 combines with J gene TRBJ1-2, with 7 bases aligning to TRBD1. This receptor was taken from a girl younger than 18 with multiple sclerosis. Material: blood. The DNA for the CDR3 is TGTGCCAGCAGCCTGGGACAGTCTGGATCGAGGAAGGGCTACACCTTC. It is translated as CASSLGQSGSRKGYTF. Together with reference TRBV3-1 and TRBJ1-2, the CDR3 gives the full variable domain: DTAVSQTPKYLVTQMGNDKSIKCEQNLGHDTMYWYKQDSKKFLKIMFSYNNKELIINETVPNRFSPKSPDKAHLNLHINSLELGDSAVYFCASSLGQSGSRKGYTFGSGTRLTVV.